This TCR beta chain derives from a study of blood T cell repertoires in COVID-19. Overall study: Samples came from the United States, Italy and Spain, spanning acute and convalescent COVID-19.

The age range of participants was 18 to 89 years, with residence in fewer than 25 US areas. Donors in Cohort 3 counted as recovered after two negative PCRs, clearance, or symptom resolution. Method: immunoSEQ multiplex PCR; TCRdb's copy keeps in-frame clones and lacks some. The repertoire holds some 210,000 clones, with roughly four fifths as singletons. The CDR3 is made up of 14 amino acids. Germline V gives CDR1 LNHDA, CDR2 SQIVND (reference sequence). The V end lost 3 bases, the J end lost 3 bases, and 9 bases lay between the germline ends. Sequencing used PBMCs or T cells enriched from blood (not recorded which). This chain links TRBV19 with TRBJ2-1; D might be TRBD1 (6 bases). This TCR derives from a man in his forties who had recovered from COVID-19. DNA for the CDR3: TGTGCCAGTAGTATCGACAGGAGCTACAATGAGCAGTTCTTC. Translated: CASSIDRSYNEQFF.